The sequence of this T cell receptor (beta chain) was determined in a study of CD8 T cells in Susac syndrome. Study results and caveats: The study conceded that relatively few individuals underwent its TCR sequencing and HLA analysis.

The study sequenced TCR beta in blood CD8+ and CD4+ T cells. FACS was used to enrich TEMRA cells, whereas the CD8+ and CD4+ T cells were obtained by negative isolation. Random hexamers served to reverse transcribe roughly 0.5 to 1 ug RNA. An immunoSEQ multiplex PCR generated amplified TCR beta CDR3 products spanning 54 Vbeta and 13 Jbeta. TCRdb re-called the immunoSEQ multiplex PCR reads through MiXCR, storing one row per CDR3 protein. The repertoire holds 150,000 to 200,000 distinct CDR3 sequences, approximately 94% seen once, with roughly 0.097% in the top ten. For this clonotype: Its antigen is as yet unknown.

Trimming cost V 4 bases and J 0 bases, with 10 bases left between them. In germline, CDR1 is SGHNT, CDR2 YENEEA. The CDR3 covers 15 residues. The source of this sequence is a human donor with multiple sclerosis. This chain connects TRBV11-3 to TRBJ1-3; D is possibly TRBD1 (6 bases). Sequencing was performed on CD4+ T cells from PBMCs. In DNA form, the CDR3 reads TGTGCCAGCAGCTCTCGGACAGACTCTGGAAACACCATATATTTT. Translation: CASSSRTDSGNTIYF.